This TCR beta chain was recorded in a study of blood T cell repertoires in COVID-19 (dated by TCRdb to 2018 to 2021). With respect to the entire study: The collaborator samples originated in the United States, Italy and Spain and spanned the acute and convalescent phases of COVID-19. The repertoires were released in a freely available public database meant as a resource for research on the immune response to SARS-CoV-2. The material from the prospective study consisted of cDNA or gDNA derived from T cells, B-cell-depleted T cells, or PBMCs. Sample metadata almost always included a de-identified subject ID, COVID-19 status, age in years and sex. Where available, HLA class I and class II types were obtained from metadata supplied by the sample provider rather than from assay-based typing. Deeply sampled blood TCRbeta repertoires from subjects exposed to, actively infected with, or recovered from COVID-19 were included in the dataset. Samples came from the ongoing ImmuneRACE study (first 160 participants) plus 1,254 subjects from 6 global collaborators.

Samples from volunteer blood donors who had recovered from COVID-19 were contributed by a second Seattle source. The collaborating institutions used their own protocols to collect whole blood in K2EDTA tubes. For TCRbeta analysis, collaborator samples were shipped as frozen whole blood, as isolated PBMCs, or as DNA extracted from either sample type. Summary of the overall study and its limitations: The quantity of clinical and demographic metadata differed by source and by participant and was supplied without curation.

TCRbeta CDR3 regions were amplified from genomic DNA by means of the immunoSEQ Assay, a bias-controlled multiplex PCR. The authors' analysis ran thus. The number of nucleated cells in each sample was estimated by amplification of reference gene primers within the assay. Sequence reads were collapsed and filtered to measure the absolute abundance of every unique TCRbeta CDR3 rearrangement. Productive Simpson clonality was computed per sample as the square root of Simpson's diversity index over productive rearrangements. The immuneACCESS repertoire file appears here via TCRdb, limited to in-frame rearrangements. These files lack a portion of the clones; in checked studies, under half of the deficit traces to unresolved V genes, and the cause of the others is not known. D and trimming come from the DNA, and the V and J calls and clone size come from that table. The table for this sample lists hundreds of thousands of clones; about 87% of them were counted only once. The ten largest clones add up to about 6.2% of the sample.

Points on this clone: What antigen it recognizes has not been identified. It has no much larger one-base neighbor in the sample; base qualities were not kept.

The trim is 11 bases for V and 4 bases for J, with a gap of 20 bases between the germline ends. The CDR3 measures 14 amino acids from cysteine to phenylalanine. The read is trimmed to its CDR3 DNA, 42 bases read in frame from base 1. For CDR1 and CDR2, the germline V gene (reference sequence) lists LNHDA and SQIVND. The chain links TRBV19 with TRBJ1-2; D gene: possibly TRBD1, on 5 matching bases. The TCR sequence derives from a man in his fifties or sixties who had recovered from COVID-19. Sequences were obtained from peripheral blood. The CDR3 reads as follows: CASRKIGAGYGYTF. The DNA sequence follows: TGTGCCTCAAGAAAGATTGGGGCAGGCTATGGCTACACCTTC.